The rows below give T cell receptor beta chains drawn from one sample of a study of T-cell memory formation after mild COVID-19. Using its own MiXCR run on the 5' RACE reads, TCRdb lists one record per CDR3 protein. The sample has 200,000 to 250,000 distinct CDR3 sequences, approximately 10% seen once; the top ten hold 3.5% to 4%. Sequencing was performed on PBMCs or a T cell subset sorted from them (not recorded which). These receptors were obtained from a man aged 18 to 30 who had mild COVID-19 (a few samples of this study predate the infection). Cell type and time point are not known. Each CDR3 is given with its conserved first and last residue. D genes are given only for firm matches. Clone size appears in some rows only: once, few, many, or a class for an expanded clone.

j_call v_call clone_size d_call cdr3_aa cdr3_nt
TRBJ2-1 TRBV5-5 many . CASSPLGGLVSEQFF TGTGCCAGCAGCCCGCTGGGGGGTCTCGTGAGTGAGCAGTTCTTC
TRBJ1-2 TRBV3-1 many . CASSYTAFEGYTF TGTGCCAGCAGCTACACGGCGTTTGAGGGCTACACCTTC
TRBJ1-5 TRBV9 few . CASSASPNGEPQHF TGTGCCAGCAGCGCATCCCCCAATGGCGAGCCCCAGCATTTT
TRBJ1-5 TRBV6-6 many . CASSPGQFSNQPQHF TGTGCCAGCAGTCCAGGACAGTTTAGCAATCAGCCCCAGCATTTT
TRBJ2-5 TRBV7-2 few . CASSPRVGTYETQYF TGTGCCAGCAGCCCGAGGGTTGGGACTTACGAGACCCAGTACTTC
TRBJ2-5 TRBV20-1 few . CSALGPDQETQYF TGCAGTGCTCTAGGACCAGATCAAGAGACCCAGTACTTC
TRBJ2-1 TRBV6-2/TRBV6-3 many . CASRRDGSNEQFF TGTGCCAGCAGACGGGACGGGAGCAATGAGCAGTTCTTC
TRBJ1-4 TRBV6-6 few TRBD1 CASSAPGQSNEKLFF TGTGCCAGCAGCGCCCCGGGACAGTCTAATGAAAAACTGTTTTTT
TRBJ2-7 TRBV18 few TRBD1 CASSQSGQGPSEQYF TGTGCCAGCTCACAATCGGGACAGGGCCCAAGCGAGCAGTACTTC
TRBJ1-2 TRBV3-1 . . CASSQDVSGYGYTF TGTGCCAGCAGCCAAGATGTGTCTGGTTATGGCTACACCTTC
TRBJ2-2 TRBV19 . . CATEKKGNTGELFF TGTGCCACCGAGAAGAAGGGTAACACCGGGGAGCTGTTTTTT
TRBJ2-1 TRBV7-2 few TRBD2 CASRTGGANEQFF TGTGCCAGCAGGACGGGGGGGGCGAATGAGCAGTTCTTC
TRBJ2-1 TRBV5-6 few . CASSLNRADEQFF TGTGCCAGCAGCTTGAACAGGGCAGATGAGCAGTTCTTC
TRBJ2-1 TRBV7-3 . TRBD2 CASSPASGSYNEQFF TGTGCCAGCAGCCCTGCTAGCGGTTCCTACAATGAGCAGTTCTTC
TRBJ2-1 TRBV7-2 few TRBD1 CASSYRQGWDEQFF TGTGCCAGCAGCTATAGACAGGGTTGGGATGAGCAGTTCTTC
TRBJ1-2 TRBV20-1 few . CSAGNNYGYTF TGCAGTGCGGGCAATAACTATGGCTACACCTTC
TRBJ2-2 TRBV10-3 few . CAISDTPSTGELFF TGTGCCATCAGTGATACCCCGTCCACCGGGGAGCTGTTTTTT
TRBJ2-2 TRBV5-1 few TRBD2 CASSLAVAGGTGELFF TGCGCCAGCAGCTTGGCCGTAGCGGGAGGGACCGGGGAGCTGTTTTTT
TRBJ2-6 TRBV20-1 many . CSARETTRISGANVLTF TGCAGTGCTAGAGAGACGACTAGAATCTCTGGGGCCAACGTCCTGACTTTC
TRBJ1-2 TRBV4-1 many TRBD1 CASSRNRGEEGYTF TGCGCCAGCAGCCGCAACAGGGGAGAGGAAGGCTACACCTTC
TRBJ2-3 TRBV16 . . CASSPIRGLTDTQYF TGTGCCAGCAGCCCCATCAGGGGCCTCACAGATACGCAGTATTTT
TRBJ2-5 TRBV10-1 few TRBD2 CASSPGLAGAGETQYF TGCGCCAGCAGTCCCGGACTAGCGGGGGCCGGAGAGACCCAGTACTTC
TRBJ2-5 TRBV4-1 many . CASSQGHSSQETQYF TGCGCCAGCAGCCAAGGTCACAGCTCACAAGAGACCCAGTACTTC
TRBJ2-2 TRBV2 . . CASSPELGELFF TGTGCCAGCAGTCCCGAGTTGGGGGAGCTGTTTTTT
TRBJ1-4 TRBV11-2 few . CASSLLSTEKLFF TGTGCCAGCAGCTTACTCTCCACTGAAAAACTGTTTTTT
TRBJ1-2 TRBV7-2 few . CASSLGRVGYGYTF TGTGCCAGCAGCTTAGGCAGGGTCGGGTATGGCTACACCTTC
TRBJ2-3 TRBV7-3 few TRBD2 CASSLTQLAGYEQDTQYF TGTGCCAGCAGCTTAACCCAACTAGCGGGGTATGAGCAAGATACGCAGTATTTT
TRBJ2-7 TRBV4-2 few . CASSYSSGEQYF TGTGCCAGCAGCTATTCGTCGGGCGAGCAGTACTTC
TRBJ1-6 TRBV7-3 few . CASSLEGHSNSPLHF TGTGCCAGCAGCTTAGAGGGACATTCCAATTCACCCCTCCACTTT
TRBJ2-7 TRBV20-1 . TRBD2 CSAAPSGRSYEQYF TGCAGTGCCGCCCCTAGCGGGAGAAGCTACGAGCAGTACTTC
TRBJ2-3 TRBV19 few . CASRKQANEGDTQYF TGTGCCAGTAGGAAACAGGCTAACGAGGGGGATACGCAGTATTTT
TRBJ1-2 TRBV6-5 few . CASSYGDGNYGYTF TGTGCCAGCAGTTACGGGGACGGTAACTATGGCTACACCTTC
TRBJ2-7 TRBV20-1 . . CSAHTGGYEQYF TGCAGTGCACATACTGGGGGCTACGAGCAGTACTTC
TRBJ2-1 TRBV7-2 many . CASSLVAVYNEQFF TGTGCCAGCAGCTTAGTCGCGGTTTACAATGAGCAGTTCTTC
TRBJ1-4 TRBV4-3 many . CASSQILPSVGEKLFF TGCGCCAGCAGCCAAATCCTTCCATCGGTGGGTGAAAAACTGTTTTTT
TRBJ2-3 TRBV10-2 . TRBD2 CASRDMTSGAAQYF TGCGCCAGCAGGGACATGACAAGCGGGGCGGCGCAGTATTTT
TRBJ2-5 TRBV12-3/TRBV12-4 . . CASSSLKETQYF TGTGCCAGCAGTTCCCTTAAAGAGACCCAGTACTTC
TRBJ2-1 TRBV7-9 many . CASSLGVNEQFF TGTGCCAGCAGCTTGGGGGTCAATGAGCAGTTCTTC
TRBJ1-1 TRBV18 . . CASSPLAVNTEAFF TGTGCCAGCTCACCACTCGCGGTGAACACTGAAGCTTTCTTT